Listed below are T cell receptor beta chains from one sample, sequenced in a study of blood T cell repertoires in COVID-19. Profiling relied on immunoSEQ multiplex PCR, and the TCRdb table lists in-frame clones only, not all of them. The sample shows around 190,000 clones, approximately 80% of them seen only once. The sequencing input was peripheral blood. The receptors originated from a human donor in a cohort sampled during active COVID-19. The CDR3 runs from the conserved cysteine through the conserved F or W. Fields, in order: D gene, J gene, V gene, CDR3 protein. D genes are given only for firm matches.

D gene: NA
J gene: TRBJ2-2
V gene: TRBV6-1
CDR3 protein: CASSDQGSTNTGELFF

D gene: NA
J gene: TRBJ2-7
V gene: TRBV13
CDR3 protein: CASSLRRLYEQYF

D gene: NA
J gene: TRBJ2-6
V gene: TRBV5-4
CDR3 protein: CASSRTTDHSGANVLTF

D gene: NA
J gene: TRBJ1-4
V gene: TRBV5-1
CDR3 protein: CASSLGTTTNEKLFF

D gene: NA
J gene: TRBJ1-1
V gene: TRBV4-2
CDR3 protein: CASSQDGGGPEAFF

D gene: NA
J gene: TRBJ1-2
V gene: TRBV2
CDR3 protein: CASSSGLLNLYGYTF

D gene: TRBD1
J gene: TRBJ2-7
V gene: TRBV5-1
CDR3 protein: CASSYGQVPTYEQYF

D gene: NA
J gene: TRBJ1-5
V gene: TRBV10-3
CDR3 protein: CAISGGEYSNQPQHF

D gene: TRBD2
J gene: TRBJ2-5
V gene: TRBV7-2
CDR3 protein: CASSLFSGGAEFMETQYF

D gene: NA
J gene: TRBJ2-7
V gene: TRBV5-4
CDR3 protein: CASSFPGESYEQYF

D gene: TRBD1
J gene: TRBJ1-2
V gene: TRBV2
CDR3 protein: CASADRGNYGYTF

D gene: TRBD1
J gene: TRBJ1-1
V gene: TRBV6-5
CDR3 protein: CASSRQGWAEAFF

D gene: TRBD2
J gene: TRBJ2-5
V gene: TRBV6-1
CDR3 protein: CASSDLWRGATQETQYF

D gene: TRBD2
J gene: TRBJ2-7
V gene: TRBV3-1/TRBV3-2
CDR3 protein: CASSKLAGGYYEQYF

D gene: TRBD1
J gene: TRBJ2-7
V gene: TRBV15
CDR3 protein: CATSWTGRHYEQYF

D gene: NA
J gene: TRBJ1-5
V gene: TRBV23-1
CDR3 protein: CASAMKCFPGNQPQHF

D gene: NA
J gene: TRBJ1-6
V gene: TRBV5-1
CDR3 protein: CASSRGLDNSPLHF

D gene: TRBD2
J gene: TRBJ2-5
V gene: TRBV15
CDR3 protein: CATSRDRGGAPRKETQYF

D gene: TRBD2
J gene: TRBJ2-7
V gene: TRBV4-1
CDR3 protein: CASSQDVASGVVYF

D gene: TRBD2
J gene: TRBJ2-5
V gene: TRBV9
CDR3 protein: CASSKPRGGTSPQETQYF

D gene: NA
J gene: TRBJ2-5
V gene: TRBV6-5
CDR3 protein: CASSYTLALQETQYF

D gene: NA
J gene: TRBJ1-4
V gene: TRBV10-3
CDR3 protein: CAISDGSAMAPSEKLFF

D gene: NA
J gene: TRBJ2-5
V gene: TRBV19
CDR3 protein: CASSMSSGRETQYF

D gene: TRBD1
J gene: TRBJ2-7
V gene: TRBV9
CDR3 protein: CASSGSGQGRYEQYF

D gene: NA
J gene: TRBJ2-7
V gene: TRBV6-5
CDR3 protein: CASGTLDTYEQYF

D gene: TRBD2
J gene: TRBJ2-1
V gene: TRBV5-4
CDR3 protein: CASSQVAGVSNEQFF

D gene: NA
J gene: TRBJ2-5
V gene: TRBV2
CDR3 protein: CASSAGEGETQYF

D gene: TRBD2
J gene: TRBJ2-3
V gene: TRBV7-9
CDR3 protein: CASSYRAGLAAKPDTQYF

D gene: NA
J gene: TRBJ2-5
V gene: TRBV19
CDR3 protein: CASSIRETQYF

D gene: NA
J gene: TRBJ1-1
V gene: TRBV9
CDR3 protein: CASSVEAQGRNTEAFF

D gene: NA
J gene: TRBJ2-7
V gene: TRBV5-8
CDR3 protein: CASSPGLEYEQYF

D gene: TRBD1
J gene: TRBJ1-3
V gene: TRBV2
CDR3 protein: CASSERTGSGNTIYF

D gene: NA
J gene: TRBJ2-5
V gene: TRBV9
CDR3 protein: CASSVEDNYQETQYF

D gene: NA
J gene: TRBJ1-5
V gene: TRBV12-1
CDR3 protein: CASSFARQGSQPQHF

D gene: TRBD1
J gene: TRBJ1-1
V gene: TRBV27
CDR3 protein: CASSFTTGRTEAFF

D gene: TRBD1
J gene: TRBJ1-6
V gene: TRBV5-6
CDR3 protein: CASSGRPDRGNSPLHF

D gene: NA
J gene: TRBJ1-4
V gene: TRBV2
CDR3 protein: CASSETGSSGKLFF

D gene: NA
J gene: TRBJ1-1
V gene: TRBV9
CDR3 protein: CASSVDSDSRRVGFF

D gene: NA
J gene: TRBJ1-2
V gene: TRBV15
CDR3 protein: CATSRGTGIYGYTF

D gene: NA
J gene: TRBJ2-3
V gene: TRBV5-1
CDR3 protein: CASSLPEGSTDTQYF